This TCR beta chain emerged from a study of shared clonotypes between healthy human individuals. For the study at large: Aged 18 to 49, the donors were a couple of women and a few men.

Points on this clone: The antigen is undetermined.

Study-wide results and caveats: The sole specimen, blood, was sampled, and tissue repertoires likely differ.

Trimming removed 6 bases from V and 0 bases from J; junction bases left unmatched: 12. CDR1 and CDR2 (germline): SGHRS, YFSETQ. The CDR3 contains 17 residues. Over several immunoSEQ plates, each subset's genomic DNA was distributed in even portions. Clones were sequenced by immunoSEQ multiplex PCR, and TCRdb holds only the in-frame ones, with some missing. The data show some 2,100,000 clones, approximately 96% seen once. The source material was naive CD4+ T cells sorted from blood. Subset denoted: CD45RA+ positively selected. This sequence was found in a young man in good health. The chain couples TRBV5-1 to TRBJ2-1; TRBD1 matches at 7 bases. CDR3 sequence reads: CASNRDSQISSYNEQFF. The CDR3 DNA reads TGCGCCAGCAACCGGGACAGCCAGATTAGCTCCTACAATGAGCAGTTCTTC.